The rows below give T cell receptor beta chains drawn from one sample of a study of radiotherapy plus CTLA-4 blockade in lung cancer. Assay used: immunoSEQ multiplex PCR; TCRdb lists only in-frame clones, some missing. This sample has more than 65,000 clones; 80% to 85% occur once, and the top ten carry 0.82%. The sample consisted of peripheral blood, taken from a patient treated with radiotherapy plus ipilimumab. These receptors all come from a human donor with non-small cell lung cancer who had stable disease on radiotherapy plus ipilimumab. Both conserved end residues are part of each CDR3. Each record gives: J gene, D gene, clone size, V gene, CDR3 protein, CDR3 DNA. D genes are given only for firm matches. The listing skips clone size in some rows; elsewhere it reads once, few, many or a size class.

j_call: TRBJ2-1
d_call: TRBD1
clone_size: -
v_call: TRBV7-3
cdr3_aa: CASSPDRGNEQFF
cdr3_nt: TGTGCCAGCAGCCCTGACAGGGGGAATGAGCAGTTCTTC

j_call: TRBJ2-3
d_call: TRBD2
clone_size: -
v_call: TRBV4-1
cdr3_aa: CASSRLAGDTMDTQYF
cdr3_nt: TGCGCCAGCAGCCGACTAGCGGGAGATACCATGGATACGCAGTATTTT

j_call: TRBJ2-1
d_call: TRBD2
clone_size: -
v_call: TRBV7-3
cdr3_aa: CASSFSGGFNEQFF
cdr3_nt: TGTGCCAGCAGCTTTAGCGGGGGATTCAATGAGCAGTTCTTC

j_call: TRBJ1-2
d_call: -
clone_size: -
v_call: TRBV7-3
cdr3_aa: CASSLDGGKGYGYTF
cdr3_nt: TGTGCCAGCAGCTTAGACGGAGGGAAGGGCTATGGCTACACCTTC

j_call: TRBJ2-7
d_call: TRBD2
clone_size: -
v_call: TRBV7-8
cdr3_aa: CASSFPGLAGGTYEQYF
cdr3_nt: TGTGCCAGCAGCTTCCCCGGACTAGCGGGAGGGACCTACGAGCAGTACTTC

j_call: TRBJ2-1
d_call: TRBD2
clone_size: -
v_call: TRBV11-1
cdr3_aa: CASSLQFAGAYNEQFF
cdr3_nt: TGTGCCAGCAGCTTACAATTTGCGGGGGCCTACAATGAGCAGTTCTTC

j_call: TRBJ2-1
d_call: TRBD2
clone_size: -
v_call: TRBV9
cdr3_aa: CASSVSMTSGLNEQFF
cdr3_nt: TGTGCCAGCAGCGTAAGTATGACTAGCGGCCTTAATGAGCAGTTCTTC

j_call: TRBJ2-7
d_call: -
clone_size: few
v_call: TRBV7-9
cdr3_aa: CASSLSGNHYEQCF
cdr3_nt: TGTGCCAGCAGCTTATCAGGCAACCACTACGAGCAGTGCTTC

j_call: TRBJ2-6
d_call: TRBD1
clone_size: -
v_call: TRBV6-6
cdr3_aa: CASKATGVAGANVLTF
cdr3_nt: TGTGCCAGCAAGGCGACAGGGGTTGCTGGGGCCAACGTCCTGACTTTC

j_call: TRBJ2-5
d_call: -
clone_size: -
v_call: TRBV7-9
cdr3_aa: CASSLASSSQETQYF
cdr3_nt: TGTGCCAGCAGCTTAGCTAGCTCCTCCCAAGAGACCCAGTACTTC

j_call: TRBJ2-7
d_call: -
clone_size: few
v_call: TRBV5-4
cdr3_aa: CASSSPGIARGEQYF
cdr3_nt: TGTGCCAGCAGCTCACCGGGGATAGCTAGGGGCGAGCAGTACTTC

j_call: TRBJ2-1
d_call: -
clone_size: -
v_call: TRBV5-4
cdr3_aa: CASSLSIYNEQFF
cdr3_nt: TGTGCCAGCAGCTTGAGTATCTACAATGAGCAGTTCTTC

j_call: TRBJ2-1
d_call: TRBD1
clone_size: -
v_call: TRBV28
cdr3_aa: CASLPPTGGIYNEQFF
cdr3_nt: TGTGCCAGCTTGCCTCCGACAGGGGGCATATACAATGAGCAGTTCTTC

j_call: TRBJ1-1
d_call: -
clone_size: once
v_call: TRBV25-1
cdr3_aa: CASSGRRQYTEAFF
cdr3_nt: TGTGCCAGCAGTGGTAGGCGGCAATACACTGAAGCTTTCTTT

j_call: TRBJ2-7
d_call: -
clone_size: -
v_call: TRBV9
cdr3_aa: CASSVDNSPSYEQYF
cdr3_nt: TGTGCCAGCAGCGTAGATAACAGTCCTTCCTACGAGCAGTACTTC

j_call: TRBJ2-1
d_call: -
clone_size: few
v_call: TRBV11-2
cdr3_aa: CASSLTRDYNEQFF
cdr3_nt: TGTGCCAGCAGCTTAACCAGGGACTACAATGAGCAGTTCTTC

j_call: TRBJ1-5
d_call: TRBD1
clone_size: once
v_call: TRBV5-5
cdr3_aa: CASSLGQGLGQPQHF
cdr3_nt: TGTGCCAGCAGCCTGGGACAGGGGCTCGGGCAGCCCCAGCATTTT

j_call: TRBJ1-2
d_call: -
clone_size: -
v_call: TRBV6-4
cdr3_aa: CASSDTGKTGYTF
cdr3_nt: TGTGCCAGCAGTGACACGGGGAAGACGGGCTACACCTTC

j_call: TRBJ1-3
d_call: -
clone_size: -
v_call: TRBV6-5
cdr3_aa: CASSYSGRGGNTIYF
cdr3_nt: TGTGCCAGCAGTTACTCGGGCCGTGGGGGAAACACCATATATTTT

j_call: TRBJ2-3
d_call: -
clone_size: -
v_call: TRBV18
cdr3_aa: CASSPSPRPDTQYF
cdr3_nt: TGTGCCAGCTCACCGTCCCCACGGCCAGATACGCAGTATTTT

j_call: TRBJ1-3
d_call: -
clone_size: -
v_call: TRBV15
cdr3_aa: CATSRNLQGRPGNTIYF
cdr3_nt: TGTGCCACCAGCAGAAACCTACAGGGACGTCCTGGAAACACCATATATTTT

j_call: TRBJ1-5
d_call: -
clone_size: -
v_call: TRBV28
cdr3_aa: CASSLSRYQSNQPQHF
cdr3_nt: TGTGCCAGCAGTTTATCTAGGTACCAGAGCAATCAGCCCCAGCATTTT

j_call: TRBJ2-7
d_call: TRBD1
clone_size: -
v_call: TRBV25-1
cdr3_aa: CASSETRQGASEQYF
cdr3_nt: TGTGCCAGCAGTGAAACGCGTCAGGGGGCGTCAGAGCAGTACTTC

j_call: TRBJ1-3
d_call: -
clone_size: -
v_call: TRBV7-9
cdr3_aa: CASSPQSSGNTIYF
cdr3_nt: TGTGCCAGCAGCCCTCAGTCGTCTGGAAACACCATATATTTT

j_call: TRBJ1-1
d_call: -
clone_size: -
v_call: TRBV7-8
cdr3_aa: CASSSTLGLDAAFF
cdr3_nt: TGTGCCAGCAGCTCAACATTGGGGTTAGACGCTGCTTTCTTT

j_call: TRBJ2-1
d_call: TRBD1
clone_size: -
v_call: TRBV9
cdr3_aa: CASSDRDRGLNEQFF
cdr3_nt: TGTGCCAGCAGCGACCGGGACAGGGGACTGAATGAGCAGTTCTTC

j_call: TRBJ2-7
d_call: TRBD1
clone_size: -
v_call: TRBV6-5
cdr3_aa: CASGQALEQYF
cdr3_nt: TGTGCCAGCGGACAGGCGCTCGAGCAGTACTTC

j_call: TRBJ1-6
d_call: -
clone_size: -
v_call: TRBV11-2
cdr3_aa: CASSFTDNSPLHF
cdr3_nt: TGTGCCAGCAGCTTCACAGATAATTCACCCCTCCACTTT

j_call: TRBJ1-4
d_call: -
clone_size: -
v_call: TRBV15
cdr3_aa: CATGRDIQNEKLFF
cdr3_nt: TGTGCCACCGGCAGAGATATACAGAATGAAAAACTGTTTTTT

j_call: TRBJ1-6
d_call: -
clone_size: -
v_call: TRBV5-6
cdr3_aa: CASWNYPGGNSPLHF
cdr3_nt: TGTGCCAGCTGGAATTACCCGGGTGGAAATTCACCCCTCCACTTT

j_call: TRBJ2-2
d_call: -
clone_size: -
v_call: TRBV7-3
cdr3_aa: CASSLRQGGTGELFF
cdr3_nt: TGTGCCAGCAGCTTACGGCAGGGCGGAACCGGGGAGCTGTTTTTT

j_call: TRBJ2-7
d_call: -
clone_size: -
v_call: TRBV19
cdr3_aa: CASSPSEKAYEQYF
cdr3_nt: TGTGCCAGTAGTCCCTCGGAGAAAGCCTACGAGCAGTACTTC

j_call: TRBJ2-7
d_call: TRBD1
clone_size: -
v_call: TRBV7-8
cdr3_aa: CASRRTGPEQYF
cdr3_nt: TGTGCCAGCAGACGGACAGGGCCCGAGCAGTACTTC

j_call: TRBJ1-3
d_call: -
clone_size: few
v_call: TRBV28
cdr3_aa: CASSFVGSGNTIYF
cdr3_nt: TGTGCCAGCAGTTTTGTGGGCAGCGGAAACACCATATATTTT

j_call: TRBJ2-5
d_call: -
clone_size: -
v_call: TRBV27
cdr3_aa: CAMLKGTNQETQYF
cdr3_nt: TGTGCCATGCTTAAGGGGACAAACCAAGAGACCCAGTACTTC

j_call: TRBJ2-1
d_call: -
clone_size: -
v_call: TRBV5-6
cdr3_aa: CASNGDRPNEQFF
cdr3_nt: TGTGCCAGCAACGGGGACCGACCCAATGAGCAGTTCTTC

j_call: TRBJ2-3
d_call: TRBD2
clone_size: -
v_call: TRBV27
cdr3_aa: CASSPLKFGRGSTDTQYF
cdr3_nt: TGTGCCAGCAGTCCCCTAAAGTTCGGGCGGGGGAGCACAGATACGCAGTATTTT

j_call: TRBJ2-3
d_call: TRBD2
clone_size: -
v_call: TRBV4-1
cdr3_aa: CASSQDLVLAGGWADTQYF
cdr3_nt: TGCGCCAGCAGCCAAGATCTGGTACTAGCGGGAGGGTGGGCAGATACGCAGTATTTT

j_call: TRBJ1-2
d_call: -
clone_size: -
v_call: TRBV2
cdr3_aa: CASSEAGGQHNYGYTF
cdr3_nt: TGTGCCAGCAGTGAAGCCGGGGGGCAACACAACTATGGCTACACCTTC

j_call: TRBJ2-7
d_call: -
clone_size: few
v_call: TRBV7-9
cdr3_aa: CASSLSSRGREQYF
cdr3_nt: TGTGCCAGCAGCTTGTCTAGTAGAGGGCGAGAGCAGTACTTC

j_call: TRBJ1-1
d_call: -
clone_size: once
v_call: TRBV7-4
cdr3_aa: CASSFENTEAFF
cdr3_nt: TGTGCCAGCAGCTTCGAGAACACTGAAGCTTTCTTT

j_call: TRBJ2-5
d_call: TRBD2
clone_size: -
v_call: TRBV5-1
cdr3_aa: CASSTSSGQVQETQYF
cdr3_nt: TGCGCCAGCAGCACCTCTAGCGGGCAAGTCCAAGAGACCCAGTACTTC

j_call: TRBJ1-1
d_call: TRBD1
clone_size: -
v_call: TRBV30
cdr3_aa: CAWSVPRTGAPEAFF
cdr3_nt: TGTGCCTGGAGTGTACCCCGGACAGGGGCGCCTGAAGCTTTCTTT

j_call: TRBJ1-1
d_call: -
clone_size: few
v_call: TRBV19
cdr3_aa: CASSIDRQGQAFF
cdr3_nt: TGTGCCAGTAGTATAGATCGGCAGGGTCAAGCTTTCTTT

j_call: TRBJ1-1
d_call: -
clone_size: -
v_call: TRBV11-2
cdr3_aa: CASTLWPGTMNTEAFF
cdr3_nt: TGTGCCAGCACCCTCTGGCCAGGGACCATGAACACTGAAGCTTTCTTT

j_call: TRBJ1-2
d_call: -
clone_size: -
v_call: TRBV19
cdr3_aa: CATHPGDRSHYGYTF
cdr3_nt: TGTGCCACCCACCCCGGCGACAGATCCCACTATGGCTACACCTTC

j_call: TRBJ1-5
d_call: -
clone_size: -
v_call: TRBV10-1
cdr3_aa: CASSYIRGYSNQPQHF
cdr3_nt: TGCGCCAGCAGCTATATCCGGGGCTATAGCAATCAGCCCCAGCATTTT

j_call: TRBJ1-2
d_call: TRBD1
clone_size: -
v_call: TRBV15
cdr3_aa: CATSRDTGAAYGYTF
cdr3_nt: TGTGCCACCAGCAGAGACACAGGGGCGGCCTATGGCTACACCTTC

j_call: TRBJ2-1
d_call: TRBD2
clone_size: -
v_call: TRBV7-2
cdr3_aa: CASSPPSGAISYNEQFF
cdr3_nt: TGTGCCAGCAGCCCCCCAAGCGGGGCAATATCCTACAATGAGCAGTTCTTC

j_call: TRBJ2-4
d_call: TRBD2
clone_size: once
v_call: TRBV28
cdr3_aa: CASRTSGGKNIQYF
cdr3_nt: TGTGCCAGCAGGACTAGCGGGGGAAAAAACATTCAGTACTTC

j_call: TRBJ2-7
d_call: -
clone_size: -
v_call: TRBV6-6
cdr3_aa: CASSPPSAGRYEQYF
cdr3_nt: TGTGCCAGCAGTCCCCCCTCAGCAGGGCGATACGAGCAGTACTTC

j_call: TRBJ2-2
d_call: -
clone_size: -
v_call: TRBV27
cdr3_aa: CASRTEVGLGGLWGELFF
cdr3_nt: TGTGCCAGCAGGACCGAAGTGGGTCTAGGTGGGCTTTGGGGGGAGCTGTTTTTT

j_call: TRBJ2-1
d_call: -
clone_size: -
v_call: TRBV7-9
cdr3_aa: CASSSPGSLSYNEQFF
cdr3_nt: TGTGCCAGCAGCTCACCCGGGAGCCTCTCCTACAATGAGCAGTTCTTC

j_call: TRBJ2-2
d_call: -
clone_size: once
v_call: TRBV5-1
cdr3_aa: CASSLVGLRGITGELFF
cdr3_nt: TGCGCCAGCAGCTTGGTTGGGCTACGGGGGATCACCGGGGAGCTGTTTTTT